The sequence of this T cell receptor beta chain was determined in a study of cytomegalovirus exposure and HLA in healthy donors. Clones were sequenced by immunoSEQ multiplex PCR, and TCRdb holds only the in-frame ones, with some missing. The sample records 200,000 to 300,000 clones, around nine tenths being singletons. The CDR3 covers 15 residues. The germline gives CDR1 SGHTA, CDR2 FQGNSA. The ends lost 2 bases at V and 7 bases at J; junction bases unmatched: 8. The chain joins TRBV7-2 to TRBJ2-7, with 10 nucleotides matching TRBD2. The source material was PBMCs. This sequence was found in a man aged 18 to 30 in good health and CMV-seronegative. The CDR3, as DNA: TGTGCCAGCAGCTTACGAGCGGGAGGGCCTGGGGAGCAGTACTTC. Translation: CASSLRAGGPGEQYF.